This TCR beta chain was recovered during a study of blood T cell repertoires in COVID-19. Turning to the study itself: The samples span acute and convalescent COVID-19 from the United States, Italy and Spain. In each case, the material was cDNA or gDNA derived from T cells, B-cell-depleted T cells, or PBMCs.

The junction had 4 bases not matched to a gene; V was cut back by 4 bases and J by 2 bases. CDR1 is SQVTM and CDR2 is ANQGSEA in the germline V gene. The CDR3 runs 15 residues. TCRdb's copy holds only in-frame clones and misses some; the assay was immunoSEQ multiplex PCR. The data show tens of thousands of clones, approximately 90% seen once. The sample was peripheral blood. This chain joins TRBV29-1 and TRBJ2-2; 10 nucleotides agree with TRBD2. The sequence was obtained from a man aged 25 to 45 with acute or convalescent COVID-19. This CDR3 is CSVGAGGLNTGELFF. The CDR3 DNA is TGCAGCGTTGGAGCGGGAGGGCTCAACACCGGGGAGCTGTTTTTT.